The present T cell receptor beta chain was sequenced within a study of cytomegalovirus exposure and HLA in healthy donors (dated by TCRdb to 2016 to 2017). At the level of the whole study: An earlier analysis of 587 of the donors reported under 300 Gb of sequence data and 95 million to 120 million unique TCR beta sequences obtained from some 170 million T cells. The genetic ancestry cluster associated with self-reported Caucasian donors included around four fifths of the roughly 410 genotyped donors. To predict cytomegalovirus infection status, the study brought together high-throughput TCR immunosequencing, statistical association of individual TCRs with disease status, and machine learning. Along with the roughly 610-subject first cohort, a separate validation cohort of 120 different subjects was used. Because of strong linkage in the cohort, four to six DR-DQ haplotypes were treated as single units for association and clustering. Alongside the repertoire data, information on donor age, sex, ethnicity and CMV serostatus was compiled. To study patterns of TCR occurrence, a later analysis re-analyzed previously published TCR beta repertoires from several hundred donors and added high-resolution HLA genotyping. In the later analysis, no new phenotypic data were used to find candidate immune exposures; instead, reliance was placed on TCR beta sequences and their occurrence across donors. In a later genetic analysis, genome-wide SNP genotypes for about 65% of the roughly 670 donors were used, and that subset was treated as a discovery cohort. Roughly 290 gigabases of sequencing data and around 85 million unique TCR sequences made up an early release that covered 500 to 700 HLA-typed donors. Every repertoire in the discovery cohort had been generated on one and the same sequencing platform. Both class I and class II loci were covered by HLA typing, at four-digit resolution. The T cell repertoires of 666 subjects were profiled by immunosequencing and related to cytomegalovirus serostatus. The number of donors typed differed by locus, with about 629-630 for A, B, C, DRB1 and DQB1, 522 for DQA1, approximately 580 for DPA1, and some 440 for DPB1. Among about 360 genotyped donors of the cohort, an average of about 240,000 unique TCR beta nucleotide sequences were sequenced per donor, roughly 20% of them non-productive. An earlier analysis of around 640 of the donors used high-throughput TCR beta sequencing to judge whether each TCR beta V gene segment behaved as functional or pseudogenic. The aim of the study was to test whether cataloging public T cell receptors could identify signatures of past pathogen exposure. What the research found in general, with its limitations: The presence/absence analyses assumed that sequencing depth was roughly uniform across donors, and that assumption may not be true. Assigning TCR associations to individual alleles was difficult when HLA alleles, especially DR and DQ, strongly co-occurred. In vitro tests confirmed that a few of the cytomegalovirus-associated TCR beta chains recognize cytomegalovirus antigens. Fewer than 20 rarely observed V segments, including chromosome 9 orphons, were excluded from the earlier analysis of about 600 of the donors because counts were too low. A later analysis reported that several top co-occurrence clusters appeared linked to parvovirus B19, influenza, CMV and Epstein-Barr virus. The authors suggested that the approach could potentially be extended to other disease states and immunological phenotypes. In a later analysis, TCR association rates were found to vary across HLA loci, with the most associated TCRs seen for DRB1 alleles and the fewest for HLA-C alleles. The study listed 164 TCR beta chains as associated with cytomegalovirus. According to a later genetic analysis, donors in an Asian-associated ancestry cluster had fewer N-insertions in productive TCRs than the approximately 650-donor mean. A group of highly shared sequence variants was considered likely to be a technical artifact of the sequencing pipeline. Most TCR sequences were observed very rarely across donors, whereas some public TCRs were present in many individuals. Specific HLA alleles were associated with 15,000 to 20,000 TCR beta sequences at a false discovery rate of 0.05 in a later analysis. A later analysis found that most CMV-associated TCR beta chains appeared HLA-restricted, with HLA associations seemingly driven largely by CMV exposure. A further reported finding was that TCR beta sequences accurately predicted the HLA-A and HLA-B alleles for most subjects in the first cohort. The only immune exposure information available for the cohort was CMV serostatus. Because the 87-base-pair reads could not distinguish some IMGT-functional V segments, including TRBV6-2 and TRBV6-3, those segments were excluded. Broadly in line with IMGT annotations, most TCR beta V segments showed up in productive rearrangements about 87% or about 30% of the time in an earlier analysis of about 500 of the donors. Compared with equally common non-associated chains, HLA-associated TCR beta chains in a later analysis were more clonally expanded and had lower generation probabilities. The classifier was reported to diagnose cytomegalovirus status with high specificity and sensitivity in both the original cohort and the validation cohort. In a later genetic analysis, a missense DCLRE1C variant was associated with V-gene and J-gene trimming of TCR beta chains, and the association was replicated in an independent cohort. HLA typing was unavailable for some donors at each locus, so association tests used only the typed subset. Only TCR beta chains were sequenced in this cohort, and the absence of alpha or paired-chain data limited detectable features. Linkage disequilibrium might explain the correlated functional status among segregating V segments, but an unknown experimental factor could not be excluded.

Comments on this clone: Its recognized antigen is unknown. No base quality values were provided; no much bigger clone lies one nucleotide off.

In total, roughly 670 healthy bone marrow donors made up the cohort. All cohort members were sampled while nominally healthy, although unrecorded immune exposures were likely present. The donor tested CMV seropositive, placing the donor among the approximately 290 seropositive members of the cohort. Each donor provided a peripheral blood sample, and peripheral blood mononuclear cells were used for TCR beta sequencing. The Qiagen DNeasy Blood Extraction Kit was used to extract genomic DNA from the blood cell samples. Deletion took 4 bases off V and 0 bases off J, with a span of 7 bases between the germline ends. The CDR1 and CDR2 encoded by the germline V gene are KGHSH and LQKENI. CDR3 length: 14 amino acids, cysteine to phenylalanine. CDR3 DNA only is kept here, 42 bases in frame from base 1. Library preparation employed the immunoSEQ multiplex PCR assay. The multiplex PCR relied on a mix of 60 forward primers for TCR Vbeta segments and 13 reverse primers for TCR Jbeta segments. The CDR3 region of rearranged TCR beta genes was amplified from genomic DNA by a multiplex PCR assay. The amplified TCR beta libraries were sequenced on the Illumina HiSeq System as 87-base-pair reads. The published analysis was carried out like this. Across the 500 to 750 repertoires, a later analysis counted 80 million or so unique TCR beta chains, some 11 million of which were shared by at least two donors. A nearest-neighbor algorithm error-corrected the raw reads and collapsed the reads into unique sequences, merging closely related sequences to remove PCR and sequencing errors. V, D and J gene segments were assigned by aligning CDR3 sequences to IMGT reference sequences. For a sequence to be retained, a match of at least six nucleotides was required to both a V gene segment and a J gene segment. A rearrangement counted as productive if the CDR3 had no stop codons and remained in frame with V and J, and every other rearrangement counted as non-productive. Following IMGT convention, CDR3 was defined as the stretch from the second conserved V-encoded cysteine up to the conserved J-encoded phenylalanine. The earlier analysis of 500 to 600 of the donors excluded sequences that lacked an unambiguous match to a single V gene segment. In an earlier analysis of more than 500 of the donors, a V segment was called functional when productive rearrangements were above 56.7%, and segregating when the standard deviation between donors exceeded 5%. A statistical classification framework was built to diagnose cytomegalovirus status from the catalog of TCR beta chain sequences. V and J gene assignment, in a later analysis, came from comparing TCR nucleotide sequences with IMGT/GENE-DB human TR gene sequences. A later analysis assigned CDR3 sequences and most-parsimonious VDJ recombination scenarios with the TCRdist pipeline. A later analysis defined each TCR beta chain by its CDR3 amino acid sequence plus V-gene family, and excluded reads lacking a unique V-gene family. In a later analysis, around 650 highly shared, low-generation-probability nucleotide sequences were removed to address suspected cross-contamination and a sequencing artifact. In a later analysis, a clonal expansion index was calculated for each public chain from normalized within-repertoire ranks of inferred template counts. In a later analysis, generation probabilities were computed with a VDJ recombination model fitted to out-of-frame rearrangements, and the resulting probabilities were checked against IGoR. Hypergeometric tests were used in a later analysis to score TCR-TCR, TCR-HLA and TCR-CMV co-occurrence, with a repertoire-size bias correction applied to the TCR pairs. False discovery rates were estimated in a later analysis by permuting HLA or CMV assignments 20 times. In a later analysis, co-occurring TCRs were grouped with DBSCAN, and TCRdist sequence similarity was added when clustering was performed within HLA-allele-positive subsets. Repertoires with fewer than 30,000 or more than 120,000 public chains were left out of co-occurrence clustering, as were about five repertoires with anomalous nucleotide sharing. TCRdb holds this immuneACCESS table with in-frame rearrangements only. Some clones are missing; in checked studies, unresolved V genes explain under half, and the rest has no known cause. The D gene and trimming were derived from the DNA, and the V and J assignments and clone size from that table. The sample contains around 110,000 clones, about four fifths of them found a single time. Of the sample, 3.5% to 4.5% falls within the top ten clones.

The chain is encoded by TRBV18 joined to TRBJ1-3, and possibly TRBD1, on 5 matching bases. This receptor was obtained from a man aged 25 to 40 in good health and CMV-seropositive. The sequenced material came from PBMCs. The CDR3 in this case is CASSHRSSGNTIYF. The nucleotide sequence is TGTGCCAGCTCACACAGGAGCTCTGGAAACACCATATATTTT.